This record covers a single T cell receptor (beta chain). No antigen is known for it. The sample belongs to a study of beta chain features in type 1 diabetes. V was clipped by 0 bases and J by 0 bases; unmatched bases: 4. The CDR3 runs to 16 residues. Germline V gene sequence: CDR1 LNHNV, CDR2 YYDKDF (reference sequence). Findings and limits, study-wide: Across all four CD4+ subsets, people with type 1 diabetes showed modestly shorter TCRB CDR3s. The analysis here could not establish whether HLA type shapes TCRB rearrangement. The similarity of naive, central memory and Treg TCRB repertoires appeared greater among patients than among healthy donors.

Expressed TCRB transcripts were sequenced, since all the RNA that had been isolated was reverse transcribed. Sequenced by immunoSEQ multiplex PCR; TCRdb stores in-frame clones only, minus some. The repertoire holds approximately 150,000 clones, with roughly 10% as singletons. The receptor comes from a man aged 25 to 45 with type 1 diabetes. The source material was central memory CD4+ T cells from blood. V and J are TRBV15 and TRBJ1-2; 7 nucleotides agree with TRBD1. The DNA of the CDR3 is TGTGCCACCAGCAGAGATGAAGGACAGGCTAACTATGGCTACACCTTC. Residues: CATSRDEGQANYGYTF. Complete variable domain (other parts from reference TRBV15 and TRBJ1-2): DAMVIQNPRYQVTQFGKPVTLSCSQTLNHNVMYWYQQKSSQAPKLLFHYYDKDFNNEADTPDNFQSRRPNTSFCFLDIRSPGLGDTAMYLCATSRDEGQANYGYTFGSGTRLTVV.